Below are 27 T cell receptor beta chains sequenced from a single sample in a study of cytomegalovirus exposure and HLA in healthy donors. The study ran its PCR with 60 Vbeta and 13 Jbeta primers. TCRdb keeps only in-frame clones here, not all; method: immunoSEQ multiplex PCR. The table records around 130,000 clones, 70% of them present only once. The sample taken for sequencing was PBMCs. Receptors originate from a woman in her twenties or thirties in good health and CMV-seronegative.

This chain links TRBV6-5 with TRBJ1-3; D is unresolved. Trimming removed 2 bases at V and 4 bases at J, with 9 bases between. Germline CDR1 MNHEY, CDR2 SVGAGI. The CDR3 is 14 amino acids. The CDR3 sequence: CASSYDTIGNTIYF. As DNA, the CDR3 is TGTGCCAGCAGTTACGACACAATAGGAAACACCATATATTTT.

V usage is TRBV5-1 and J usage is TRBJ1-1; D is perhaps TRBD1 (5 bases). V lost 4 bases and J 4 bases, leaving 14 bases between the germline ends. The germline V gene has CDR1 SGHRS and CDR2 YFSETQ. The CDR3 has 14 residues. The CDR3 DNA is TGCGCCAGCAGCGGAGGCGGGGGGGGCACTGAAGCTTTCTTT. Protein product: CASSGGGGGTEAFF.

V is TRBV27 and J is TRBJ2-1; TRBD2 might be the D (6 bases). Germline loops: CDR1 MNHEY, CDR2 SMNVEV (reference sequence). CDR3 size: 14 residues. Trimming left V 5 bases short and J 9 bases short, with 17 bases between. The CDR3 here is CASSPLRLGSEQFF. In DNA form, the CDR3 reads TGTGCCAGCAGTCCACTCAGACTAGGATCTGAGCAGTTCTTC.

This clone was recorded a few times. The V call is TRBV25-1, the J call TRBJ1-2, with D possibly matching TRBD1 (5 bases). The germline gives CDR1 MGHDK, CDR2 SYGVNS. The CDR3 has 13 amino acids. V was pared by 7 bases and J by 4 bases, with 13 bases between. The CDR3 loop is CASMARRGYGYTF. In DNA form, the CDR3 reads TGTGCCAGCATGGCCAGGAGGGGCTATGGCTACACCTTC.

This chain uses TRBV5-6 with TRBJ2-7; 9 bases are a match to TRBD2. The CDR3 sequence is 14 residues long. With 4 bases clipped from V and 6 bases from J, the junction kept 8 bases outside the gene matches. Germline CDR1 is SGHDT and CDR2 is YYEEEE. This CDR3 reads CASSPIAGVSEQYV. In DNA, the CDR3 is TGTGCCAGCAGCCCCATAGCGGGGGTGAGCGAGCAGTACGTC.

CDR3 in amino acids: CASTPGQGARTEAFF. The CDR3 DNA reads as TGTGCCAGTACCCCGGGACAGGGGGCGCGGACTGAAGCTTTCTTT. The rearrangement uses TRBV27 and TRBJ1-1; 12 bases match TRBD1. CDR1 MNHEY and CDR2 SMNVEV come from the germline V gene (reference sequence). The V gene end was trimmed by 9 bases and the J gene end by 5 bases; junction bases not matched to a gene: 10. The CDR3 extends over 15 amino acids.

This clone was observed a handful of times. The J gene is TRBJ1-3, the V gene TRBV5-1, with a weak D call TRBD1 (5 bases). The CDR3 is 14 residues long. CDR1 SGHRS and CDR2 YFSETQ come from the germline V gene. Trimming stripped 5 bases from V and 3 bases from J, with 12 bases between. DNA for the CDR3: TGCGCCAGCAGATTCGACAGAGATGGAAACACCATATATTTT. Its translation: CASRFDRDGNTIYF.

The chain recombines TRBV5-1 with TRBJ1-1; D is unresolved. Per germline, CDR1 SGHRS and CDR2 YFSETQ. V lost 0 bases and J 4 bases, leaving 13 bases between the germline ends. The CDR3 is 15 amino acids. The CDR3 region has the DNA TGCGCCAGCAGCTTGGGAGTGCAGGCCGGCACTGAAGCTTTCTTT. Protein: CASSLGVQAGTEAFF.

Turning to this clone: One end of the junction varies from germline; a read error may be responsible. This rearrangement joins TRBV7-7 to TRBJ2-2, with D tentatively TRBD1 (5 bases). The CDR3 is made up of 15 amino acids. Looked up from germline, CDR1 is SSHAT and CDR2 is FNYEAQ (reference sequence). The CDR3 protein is CASSANTGNTGELFF. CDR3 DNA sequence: TGTGCTAGCAGCGCGAACACAGGGAACACCGGGGAGCTGTTTTTT.

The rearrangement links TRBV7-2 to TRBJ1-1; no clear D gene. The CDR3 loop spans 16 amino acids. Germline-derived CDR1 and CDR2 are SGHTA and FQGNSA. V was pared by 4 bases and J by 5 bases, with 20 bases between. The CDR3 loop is CASSSTPNGLRTEAFF. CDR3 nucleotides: TGTGCCAGCAGCTCCACTCCTAACGGGTTGCGGACTGAAGCTTTCTTT.

The CDR3 DNA reads as TGTGCCAGCAGCTTGACCCTGGGGACAGACCTAAGCACAGATACGCAGTATTTT. Translation: CASSLTLGTDLSTDTQYF. The chain is built from TRBV7-9 and TRBJ2-3; 7 bases map to TRBD1. Germline CDR1 and CDR2: SEHNR and FQNEAQ (reference sequence). This CDR3 spans 18 amino acids. V dropped 3 bases and J dropped 0; count of bases not matched to a gene: 12.

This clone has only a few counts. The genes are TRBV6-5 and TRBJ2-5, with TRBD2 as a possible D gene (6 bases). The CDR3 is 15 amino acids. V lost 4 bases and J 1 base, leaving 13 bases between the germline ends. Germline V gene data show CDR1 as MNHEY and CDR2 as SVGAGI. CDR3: CASSSPRGSQETQYF. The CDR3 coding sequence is TGTGCCAGCAGTTCACCCCGGGGGTCCCAAGAGACCCAGTACTTC.

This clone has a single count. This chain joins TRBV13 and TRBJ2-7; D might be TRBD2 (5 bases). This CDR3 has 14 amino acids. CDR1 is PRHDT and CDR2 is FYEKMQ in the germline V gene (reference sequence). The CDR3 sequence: CASSVGSAYYEQYV. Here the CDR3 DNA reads TGTGCCAGCAGCGTAGGGAGCGCGTACTACGAGCAGTACGTC.

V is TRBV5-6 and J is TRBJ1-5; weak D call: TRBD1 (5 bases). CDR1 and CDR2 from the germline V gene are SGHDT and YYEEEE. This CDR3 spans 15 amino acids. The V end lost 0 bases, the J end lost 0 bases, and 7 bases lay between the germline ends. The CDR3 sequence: CASSLGGYSNQPQHF. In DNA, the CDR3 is TGTGCCAGCAGCTTGGGGGGCTATAGCAATCAGCCCCAGCATTTT.

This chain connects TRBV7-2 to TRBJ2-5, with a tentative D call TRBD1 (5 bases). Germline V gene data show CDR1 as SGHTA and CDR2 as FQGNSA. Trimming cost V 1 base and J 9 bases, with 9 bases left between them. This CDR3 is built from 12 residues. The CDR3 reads CASSLVGASQYF. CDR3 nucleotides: TGTGCCAGCAGCTTAGTAGGGGCGTCCCAGTACTTC.

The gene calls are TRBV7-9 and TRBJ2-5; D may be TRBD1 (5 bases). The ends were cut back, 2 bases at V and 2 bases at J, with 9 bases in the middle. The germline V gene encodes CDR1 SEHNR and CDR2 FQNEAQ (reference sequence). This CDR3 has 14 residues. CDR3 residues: CASSLNQGQETQYF. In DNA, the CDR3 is TGTGCCAGCAGCTTAAATCAGGGACAAGAGACCCAGTACTTC.

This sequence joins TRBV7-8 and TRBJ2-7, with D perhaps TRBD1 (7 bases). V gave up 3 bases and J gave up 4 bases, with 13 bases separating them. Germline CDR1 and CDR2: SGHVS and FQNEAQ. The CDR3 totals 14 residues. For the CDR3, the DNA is TGTGCCAGCAGCTTGCAGGGGGGACCGTACGAGCAGTACTTC. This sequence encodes CASSLQGGPYEQYF.

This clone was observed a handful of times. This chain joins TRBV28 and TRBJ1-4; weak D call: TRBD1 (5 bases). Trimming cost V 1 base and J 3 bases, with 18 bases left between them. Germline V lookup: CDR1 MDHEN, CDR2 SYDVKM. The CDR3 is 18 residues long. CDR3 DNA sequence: TGTGCCAGCAGTTTATACGAGGGGAGGGTCGTAGCTAATGAAAAACTGTTTTTT. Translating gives CASSLYEGRVVANEKLFF.

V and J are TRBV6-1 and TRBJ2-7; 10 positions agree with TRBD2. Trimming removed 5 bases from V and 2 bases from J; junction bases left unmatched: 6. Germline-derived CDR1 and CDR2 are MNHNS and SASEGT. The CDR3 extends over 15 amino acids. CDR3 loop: CASSTRTSGPYEQYF. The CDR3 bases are TGTGCCAGCAGTACCCGGACTAGCGGCCCCTACGAGCAGTACTTC.

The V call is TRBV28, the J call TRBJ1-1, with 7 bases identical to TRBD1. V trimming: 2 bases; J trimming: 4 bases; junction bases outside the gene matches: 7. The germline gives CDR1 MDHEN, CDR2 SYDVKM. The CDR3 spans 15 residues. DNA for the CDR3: TGTGCCAGCAGTTTACTTGGGACAGTAGGCACTGAAGCTTTCTTT. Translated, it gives CASSLLGTVGTEAFF.

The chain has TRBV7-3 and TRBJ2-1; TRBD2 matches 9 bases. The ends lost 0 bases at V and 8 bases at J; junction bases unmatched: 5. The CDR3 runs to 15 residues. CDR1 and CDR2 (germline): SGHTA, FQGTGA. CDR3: CASSLTSGSQDEQFF. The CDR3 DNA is TGTGCCAGCAGCTTAACTAGCGGGAGTCAGGATGAGCAGTTCTTC.

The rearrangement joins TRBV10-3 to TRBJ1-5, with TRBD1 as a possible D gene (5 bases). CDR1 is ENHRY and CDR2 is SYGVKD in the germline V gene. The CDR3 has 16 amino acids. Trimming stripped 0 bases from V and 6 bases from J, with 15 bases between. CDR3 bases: TGTGCCATCAGTGAGTCCGGAAACAGAAGGGGTCAGCCCCAGCATTTT. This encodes CAISESGNRRGQPQHF.

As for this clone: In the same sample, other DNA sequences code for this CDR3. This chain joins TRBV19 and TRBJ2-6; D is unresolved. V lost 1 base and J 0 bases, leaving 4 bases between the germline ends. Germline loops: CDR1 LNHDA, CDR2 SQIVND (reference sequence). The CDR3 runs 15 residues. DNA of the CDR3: TGTGCCAGTAGTATAGCCCGCTCTGGGGCCAACGTCCTGACTTTC. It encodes CASSIARSGANVLTF.

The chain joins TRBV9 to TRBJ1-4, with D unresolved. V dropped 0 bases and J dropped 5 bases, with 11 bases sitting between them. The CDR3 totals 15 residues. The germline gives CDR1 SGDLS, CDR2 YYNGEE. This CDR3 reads CASSVGLGLNEKLFF. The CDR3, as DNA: TGTGCCAGCAGCGTAGGTCTAGGACTGAATGAAAAACTGTTTTTT.

The CDR3, as DNA: TGTGCCAGCACCGAACAGAAGACAGCCAGCAATGAAAAACTGTTTTTT. Amino acids: CASTEQKTASNEKLFF. The chain employs TRBV6-6 and TRBJ1-4, with TRBD1 as a possible D gene (5 bases). The CDR3 consists of 16 residues. CDR1 MNHNY and CDR2 SVGAGI come from the germline V gene (reference sequence). Trimming shortened V by 7 bases and J by 5 bases, and 20 bases separated the two germline ends.

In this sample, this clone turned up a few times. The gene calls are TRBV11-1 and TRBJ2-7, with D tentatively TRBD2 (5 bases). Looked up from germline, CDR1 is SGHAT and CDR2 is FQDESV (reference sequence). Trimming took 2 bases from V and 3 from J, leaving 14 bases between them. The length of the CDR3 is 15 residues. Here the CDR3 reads CASSLRRGPFYEQYF. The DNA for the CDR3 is TGTGCCAGCAGCTTACGTCGGGGTCCCTTCTACGAGCAGTACTTC. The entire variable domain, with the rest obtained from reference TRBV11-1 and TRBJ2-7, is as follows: EAEVAQSPRYKITEKSQAVAFWCDPISGHATLYWYRQILGQGPELLVQFQDESVVDDSQLPKDRFSAERLKGVDSTLKIQPAELGDSAMYLCASSLRRGPFYEQYFGPGTRLTVT.

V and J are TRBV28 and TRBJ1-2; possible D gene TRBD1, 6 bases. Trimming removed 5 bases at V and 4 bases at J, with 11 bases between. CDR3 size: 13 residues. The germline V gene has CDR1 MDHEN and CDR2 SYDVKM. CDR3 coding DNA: TGTGCCAGCAGTACTAGGACAGTCTATGGCTACACCTTC. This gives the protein CASSTRTVYGYTF.